The 9 T cell receptor beta chains listed next were all sequenced from one sample in a study of T cell repertoires in cytomegalovirus infection. TCRdb used MiXCR to reprocess the reads, holding one entry per CDR3 protein. The table records some 180,000 distinct CDR3 sequences, 8.5% to 10% of them present only once. Sequenced: PBMCs. These receptors all stem from a human donor in good health (CMV status not recorded). Some clones in this sample may be carry-over from other donors' samples.

This clonotype turned up a few times. The chain combines TRBV6-2 or TRBV6-3 with TRBJ2-7; D call uncertain. The germline CDR1 and CDR2 sequences are MNHEY and SVGEGT. This CDR3 is built from 16 residues. Between the trimmed V and J ends, which lost 2 bases and 1 base, there was a span of 15 bases. The CDR3 DNA sequence: TGTGCCAGCAGTTACCCCCCCGGCAAAAGGTCCTACGAGCAGTACTTC. It yields the protein CASSYPPGKRSYEQYF.

Many counts were recorded for this clonotype. V is TRBV7-2 and J is TRBJ2-3; no firm D call. Germline CDR1 SGHTA, CDR2 FQGNSA. The CDR3 spans 12 residues. Deletions cut 5 bases from V and 2 bases from J, with 5 bases between. The CDR3: CASSRDTDTQYF. The CDR3 DNA follows: TGTGCCAGCAGCCGTGACACAGATACGCAGTATTTT.

The chain joins TRBV6-2 or TRBV6-3 to TRBJ1-1; D is unclear. Trimming shortened V by 2 bases and J by 7 bases, and 11 bases separated the two germline ends. The CDR3 is 13 amino acids. Germline V gives CDR1 MNHEY, CDR2 SVGEGT. CDR3 region: CASSYPDRIEAFF. DNA for the CDR3: TGTGCCAGCAGTTACCCAGACCGAATTGAAGCTTTCTTT.

In this sample, this clonotype turned up a few times. V gene TRBV20-1 combines with J gene TRBJ2-7, with a possible D match to TRBD1 (6 bases). In germline, CDR1 is DFQATT, CDR2 SNEGSKA (reference sequence). Trimming pared 3 bases from V and 0 bases from J, leaving 18 bases between. The CDR3 length is 16 residues. This chain's CDR3 is CSASPRTVIPSYEQYF. CDR3 sequence (DNA): TGCAGTGCTAGTCCGAGGACAGTCATTCCCTCCTACGAGCAGTACTTC.

The rearrangement joins TRBV7-6 to TRBJ2-7; D gene uncertain. This CDR3 is 15 amino acids long. Germline values: CDR1 SGHVS, CDR2 FNYEAQ. Between the trimmed V and J ends, which lost 0 bases and 4 bases, there was a span of 13 bases. CDR3: CASSLAPGVIYEQYF. The CDR3 DNA reads TGTGCCAGCAGCTTAGCTCCGGGCGTCATTTACGAGCAGTACTTC.

This clonotype was counted a single time. This chain uses TRBV15 with TRBJ2-1, with D unclear. The CDR3 consists of 14 residues. The germline gives CDR1 LNHNV, CDR2 YYDKDF (reference sequence). Trimming left V 0 bases short and J 6 bases short, with 9 bases between. This CDR3 reads CATSRDPGLNEQFF. The CDR3, as DNA: TGTGCCACCAGCAGAGATCCGGGTCTCAATGAGCAGTTCTTC.

The chain uses TRBV12-3 or TRBV12-4 and TRBJ1-1; D may be TRBD1 (6 bases). The V and J ends lost 6 bases and 9 bases respectively, with 23 bases between them. The CDR3 is 15 amino acids. This CDR3 is CASRPTGSLVPKAFF. CDR3 coding DNA: TGTGCCAGCAGACCGACAGGCTCTTTAGTACCCAAAGCTTTCTTT.

This clonotype was detected a few times. The CDR3 nucleotides are TGTGCCAGCAGTCCAATTACAGGGACGACGAACACTGAAGCTTTCTTT. This encodes CASSPITGTTNTEAFF. V usage is TRBV6-2 or TRBV6-3 and J usage is TRBJ1-1, with a weak D call TRBD1 (6 bases). CDR3 length: 16 residues. The ends were cut back, 5 bases at V and 1 base at J, with 17 bases in the middle. The germline V gene encodes CDR1 MNHEY and CDR2 SVGEGT.

This clonotype was counted ten times or more. The gene calls are TRBV7-8 and TRBJ1-6; a weak D match, TRBD1 (6 bases). The V gene lost 0 bases and the J gene lost 1 base, with 10 bases spanning the gap. This CDR3 region has 17 residues. Germline CDR1 is SGHVS and CDR2 is FQNEAQ. In DNA form, the CDR3 reads TGTGCCAGCAGCTTAGCGGGGGGGCGATCCTATAATTCACCCCTCCACTTT. Its translation: CASSLAGGRSYNSPLHF.